Below, 20 T cell receptor beta chains from the same sample are listed, as sequenced in a study of T cells in Graves' hyperthyroidism and ophthalmopathy (dated 2019 in TCRdb). Libraries came from multiplex PCR. Sequenced on an Illumina HiSeq 2000. TCR beta CDR3 regions were amplified from RNA transcripts. The first round of RT-PCR for the TCR CDR3 was performed with the HTBI primer set and the Qiagen OneStep RT-PCR kit. The public sequencing data were trimmed at Q25 with fastp and processed into clonotypes with MiXCR by TCRdb, which kept only in-frame beta chains. Here each entry gathers all rows of one CDR3 protein and keeps the most common genes and DNA. Here the sample has about 640,000 distinct CDR3 sequences; less than 25% occur a single time. Of the sample, 30% to 40% falls within the top ten clones. The sample taken for sequencing was blood. The receptors here all came from a man aged 25 to 40 with Graves' ophthalmopathy.

V is TRBV12-3 or TRBV12-4 and J is TRBJ2-3, with TRBD1 matching over 8 bases. V lost 7 bases to trimming and J lost 3 bases; unmatched junction nucleotides: 0. The CDR3 contains 12 residues. The CDR3 loop is CASNRGTDTQYF. The DNA of the CDR3 is TGTGCCAGCAACAGGGGGACAGATACGCAGTATTTT.

This clonotype was detected ten times or more. The rearrangement joins TRBV28 to TRBJ2-1; 13 nucleotides line up with TRBD2. Germline loops: CDR1 MDHEN, CDR2 SYDVKM. Trimming at V came to 8 bases and at J to 7 bases, leaving 11 bases not matched to a gene. The length of the CDR3 is 16 residues. CDR3 loop: CASRSRLAGGRNEQFF. CDR3 sequence (DNA): TGTGCCAGCCGTAGCAGACTAGCGGGAGGCCGAAATGAGCAGTTCTTC.

Only a few counts were recorded for this clonotype. CDR3 sequence: CASSLIQGGQPQHF. The CDR3 region has the DNA TGTGCCAGTAGTCTCATACAGGGGGGCCAGCCCCAGCATTTT. This chain connects TRBV19 to TRBJ1-5; the match to TRBD1 covers 8 bases. Trimming removed 5 bases from V and 7 bases from J; junction bases left unmatched: 7. The CDR3 sequence is 14 residues long. Germline V CDR1 and CDR2: LNHDA, SQIVND (reference sequence).

In its sample, this clonotype was seen many times. The chain has TRBV6-1 and TRBJ1-5; D might be TRBD1 (5 bases). Looked up from germline, CDR1 is MNHNS and CDR2 is SASEGT. The CDR3 is 14 amino acids. The V end lost 10 bases, the J end lost 7 bases, and 20 bases lay between the germline ends. The CDR3 region is CANGDGTDQQPQHF. In nucleotides, the CDR3 is TGTGCCAACGGAGACGGGACGGATCAACAGCCCCAGCATTTT.

This chain links TRBV11-3 with TRBJ2-5, with D unresolved. Trimming pared 5 bases from V and 2 bases from J, leaving 9 bases between. The CDR3 runs 13 residues. CDR1 is SGHNT, CDR2 YENEEA, per germline. The CDR3 sequence: CASSPSEQETQYF. The DNA of the CDR3 is TGTGCCAGCAGCCCGTCTGAGCAAGAGACCCAGTACTTC. Drawing the rest from reference TRBV11-3 and TRBJ2-5, the complete variable domain is EAGVVQSPRYKIIEKKQPVAFWCNPISGHNTLYWYLQNLGQGPELLIRYENEEAVDDSQLPKDRFSAERLKGVDSTLKIQPAELGDSAVYLCASSPSEQETQYFGPGTRLLVL.

This clonotype was recorded many times. V and J are TRBV20-1 and TRBJ2-7, with 14 bases aligning to TRBD2. Germline assignment: CDR1 DFQATT and CDR2 SNEGSKA (reference sequence). V lost 3 bases to trimming and J lost 3 bases; unmatched junction nucleotides: 1. This CDR3 has 14 residues. CDR3 nucleotides: TGCAGTGCTAGGGGACTAGCGGGAGTCTACGAGCAGTACTTC. This codes for CSARGLAGVYEQYF.

In this sample, this clonotype turned up many times. This chain connects TRBV28 to TRBJ2-3; D possibly corresponds to TRBD2 (6 bases). V was pared by 2 bases and J by 4 bases, with 13 bases between. Germline CDR1 MDHEN, CDR2 SYDVKM. This CDR3 contains 15 residues. The CDR3 sequence is CASSLRGSIADTQYF. The CDR3 DNA sequence: TGTGCCAGCAGTTTACGGGGGAGTATCGCAGATACGCAGTATTTT.

In its sample, this clonotype was seen a few times. J is TRBJ2-7 and V is TRBV20-1; D remains ambiguous. Trimming pared 0 bases from V and 6 bases from J, leaving 12 bases between. The CDR3 sequence is 13 residues long. CDR1 and CDR2 (germline): DFQATT, SNEGSKA (reference sequence). The CDR3 DNA is TGCAGTGCTAGAGATAAAGTATTCGGCGAGCAGTACTTC. Protein: CSARDKVFGEQYF.

The chain links TRBV5-1 to TRBJ2-3; 13 bases are shared with TRBD2. CDR1 is SGHRS, CDR2 YFSETQ, per germline. Trimming took 4 bases from V and 6 from J; bases not matched to a gene: 8. This CDR3 comprises 16 residues. This CDR3 is CASSGKGLAGKDTQYF. CDR3 in DNA: TGCGCCAGCAGCGGGAAGGGACTAGCGGGAAAGGATACGCAGTATTTT.

As regards this clonotype: This may be a read error, as it is one base from a much larger clone. V is TRBV27 and J is TRBJ2-3; TRBD2 matches at 8 bases. The CDR3 covers 15 residues. Germline CDR1 is MNHEY and CDR2 is SMNVEV (reference sequence). The CDR3: CTSSSPSGSTDTQYF. CDR3 nucleotide sequence: TGTACCAGCAGTTCCCCTAGCGGGAGCACAGATACGCAGTATTTT.

In this sample, this clonotype turned up a few times. The CDR3 sequence: CASSPGGASGRIRQYF. The CDR3 DNA sequence: TGTGCCAGCAGCCCGGGCGGGGCTAGCGGGAGGATTCGGCAGTACTTC. The gene calls are TRBV5-6 and TRBJ2-7; TRBD2 matches at 11 bases. V gave up 4 bases and J gave up 9 bases; unmatched junction bases: 15. The CDR3 length is 16 residues. Germline loops: CDR1 SGHDT, CDR2 YYEEEE.

Comment on this clonotype: One junction end does not reproduce the germline sequence, and a read error may be involved. The rearrangement joins TRBV28 to TRBJ1-2, with TRBD1 matching over 7 bases. Per germline, CDR1 MDHEN and CDR2 SYDVKM. CDR3 size: 12 residues. CDR3 protein: CAGSLRQGGYTF. CDR3 bases: TGTGCCGGCAGTTTAAGACAGGGTGGCTACACCTTC.

This clonotype came up many times. V usage is TRBV2 and J usage is TRBJ2-3, with TRBD2 matching over 10 bases. This CDR3 comprises 15 residues. V lost 5 bases to trimming and J lost 4 bases; unmatched junction nucleotides: 6. Germline V gene lookup returns CDR1 SNHLY and CDR2 FYNNEI. This CDR3 is CASSTSGKSSDTQYF. The DNA of the CDR3 is TGTGCCAGCAGTACTAGCGGGAAATCGTCAGATACGCAGTATTTT.

The chain is built from TRBV4-2 and TRBJ2-5, with D unclear. This CDR3 comprises 13 residues. V gave up 1 base and J gave up 1 base, with 4 bases separating them. The germline gives CDR1 LGHNA, CDR2 YNFKEQ. The CDR3 coding sequence is TGTGCCAGCAGCCAAGTTTTCCAAGAGACCCAGTACTTC. Protein: CASSQVFQETQYF.

This clonotype was counted between two and nine times. The CDR3, as DNA: TGTGCCAGCAGAGCGGACAGGGTGGGGGCTGGGGAGCTGTTTTTT. Amino acid sequence: CASRADRVGAGELFF. The chain combines TRBV2 with TRBJ2-2; the match to TRBD1 covers 8 bases. V lost 6 bases to trimming and J lost 8 bases; unmatched junction nucleotides: 11. This CDR3 is built from 15 residues. Germline V lookup: CDR1 SNHLY, CDR2 FYNNEI. The full variable domain, in which reference TRBV2 and TRBJ2-2 provide the parts outside the CDR3, is EPEVTQTPSHQVTQMGQEVILRCVPISNHLYFYWYRQILGQKVEFLVSFYNNEISEKSEIFDDQFSVERPDGSNFTLKIRSTKLEDSAMYFCASRADRVGAGELFFGEGSRLTVL.

The CDR3 sequence: CASSQNRGREAFF. The CDR3, as DNA: TGCGCCAGCAGCCAAAACAGGGGACGTGAAGCTTTCTTT. The V call is TRBV4-3, the J call TRBJ1-1; TRBD1 matches 7 bases. The CDR3 is 13 amino acids. The V gene's germline CDR1 is LGHNA and CDR2 YSLEER. V dropped 2 bases and J dropped 7; count of bases not matched to a gene: 4.

The chain combines TRBV12-5 with TRBJ2-2, with 13 bases aligning to TRBD2. The CDR3 covers 17 residues. Germline loops: CDR1 LGHNT, CDR2 FRNRAP. The V gene end was trimmed by 6 bases and the J gene end by 5 bases; junction bases not matched to a gene: 9. The CDR3 reads CASGDNPGLAGTGELFF. CDR3 nucleotides: TGTGCTAGTGGGGATAACCCGGGACTAGCGGGGACCGGGGAGCTGTTTTTT.

At least ten counts were recorded for this clonotype. V usage is TRBV28 and J usage is TRBJ2-1, with 9 bases fitting TRBD2. Germline CDR1 MDHEN, CDR2 SYDVKM. This CDR3 is 15 amino acids long. V trimming: 3 bases; J trimming: 5 bases; junction bases outside the gene matches: 5. The CDR3 sequence: CASSFLREGHNEQFF. The CDR3 nucleotides are TGTGCCAGCAGTTTTTTGCGGGAGGGCCACAATGAGCAGTTCTTC.

This chain uses TRBV28 with TRBJ2-2; no clear D. Germline V lookup: CDR1 MDHEN, CDR2 SYDVKM. The ends were cut back, 7 bases at V and 6 bases at J, with 12 bases in the middle. The CDR3 covers 13 residues. CDR3 residues: CASTLAGSGELFF. As DNA, the CDR3 is TGTGCCAGCACCTTGGCCGGGTCCGGGGAGCTGTTTTTT.

This clonotype was recorded a few times. V is TRBV20-1 and J is TRBJ1-2; TRBD1 matches 9 bases. This CDR3 spans 13 amino acids. Germline values: CDR1 DFQATT, CDR2 SNEGSKA (reference sequence). Losses at the gene ends were 6 bases for V and 8 bases for J; bases not matched to a gene: 10. The CDR3 region has the DNA TGCAGTGCATCGGGACAGGGAATTCGCGGCTACACCTTC. Translated: CSASGQGIRGYTF.